One and the same sample provided the 14 T cell receptor beta chains below, sequenced in a study of T cell changes during pregnancy in multiple sclerosis. Data came from immunoSEQ multiplex PCR; TCRdb stores just in-frame clones and leaves some out. Among tens of thousands of clones, roughly 90% were seen once, and the ten largest hold approximately 3%. The specimen was CD8+ T cells from peripheral blood mononuclear cells, collected before pregnancy. All receptors derive from a female donor with multiple sclerosis, enrolled in a pregnancy study.

The gene calls are TRBV7-6 and TRBJ2-2; 9 bases map to TRBD1. The CDR3 totals 15 residues. The junction had 4 bases not matched to a gene; V was cut back by 5 bases and J by 3 bases. The germline V gene has CDR1 SGHVS and CDR2 FNYEAQ. The CDR3 DNA follows: TGTGCCAGCAGCCTGACAGGGGGAGACACCGGGGAGCTGTTTTTT. Its protein product is CASSLTGGDTGELFF.

This chain uses TRBV7-9 with TRBJ2-7; possible D gene TRBD1, 5 bases. Germline V gene sequence: CDR1 SEHNR, CDR2 FQNEAQ (reference sequence). Trimming took 0 bases from V and 4 from J, leaving 10 bases between them. The CDR3 sequence is 14 residues long. DNA for the CDR3: TGTGCCAGCAGCTTAGCTCAAGGGGTTTACGAGCAGTACTTC. This sequence encodes CASSLAQGVYEQYF.

The chain couples TRBV9 to TRBJ1-1; D possibly corresponds to TRBD1 (5 bases). Germline CDR1 and CDR2: SGDLS and YYNGEE. The germline V and J ends were trimmed by 0 bases and 3 bases, with 18 bases remaining between them. The CDR3 is 17 residues long. The CDR3: CASSVDPVGAGYTEAFF. CDR3 DNA: TGTGCCAGCAGCGTAGATCCTGTTGGGGCAGGGTACACTGAAGCTTTCTTT.

The table lists this clone with a few counts. The rearrangement joins TRBV27 to TRBJ2-7; no clear D gene. This CDR3 spans 13 amino acids. CDR1 and CDR2 from the germline V gene are MNHEY and SMNVEV (reference sequence). V dropped 4 bases and J dropped 5 bases, with 12 bases sitting between them. The CDR3, as DNA: TGTGCCAGCAGTTCCGGTCCCGAGCACGAGCAGTACTTC. It is translated as CASSSGPEHEQYF.

The rearrangement links TRBV19 to TRBJ2-3, with 7 bases that match TRBD2. V trimming: 5 bases; J trimming: 2 bases; junction bases outside the gene matches: 10. Germline lookup yields CDR1 LNHDA and CDR2 SQIVND (reference sequence). This CDR3 has 16 amino acids. This chain's CDR3 is CASSVGLGRATDTQYF. CDR3 bases: TGTGCCAGTAGTGTGGGACTGGGGAGGGCCACAGATACGCAGTATTTT.

The rearrangement uses TRBV5-5 and TRBJ1-5, with TRBD1 matching 9 bases. Germline values: CDR1 SGHKS, CDR2 YYEKEE (reference sequence). V gave up 4 bases and J gave up 3 bases; unmatched junction bases: 2. The CDR3 has 14 residues. CDR3 nucleotide sequence: TGTGCCAGCAGCGGGGACAGGGACAATCAGCCCCAGCATTTT. Protein: CASSGDRDNQPQHF.

This sequence joins TRBV11-2 and TRBJ1-3; D is undetermined. The germline V gene has CDR1 SGHAT and CDR2 FQNNGV. Trimming shortened V by 5 bases and J by 0 bases, and 5 bases separated the two germline ends. The length of the CDR3 is 13 residues. The CDR3: CASSRSSGNTIYF. CDR3 in DNA: TGTGCCAGCAGCCGGAGCTCTGGAAACACCATATATTTT.

The chain carries TRBV10-3 and TRBJ2-7, with 11 bases matching TRBD2. The V gene end was trimmed by 2 bases and the J gene end by 5 bases; junction bases not matched to a gene: 8. The germline V gene has CDR1 ENHRY and CDR2 SYGVKD. CDR3 size: 16 residues. The CDR3 DNA reads as TGTGCCATCAGTGAGGCCCTAGCGGGGGGCCCTAACGAGCAGTACTTC. Encoded protein: CAISEALAGGPNEQYF.

This chain joins TRBV9 and TRBJ1-3; a weak D match, TRBD1 (6 bases). The V gene's germline CDR1 is SGDLS and CDR2 YYNGEE. The CDR3 loop spans 15 amino acids. The V end lost 0 bases, the J end lost 1 base, and 8 bases lay between the germline ends. This CDR3 is CASSVATGSGNTIYF. The DNA for the CDR3 is TGTGCCAGCAGCGTAGCCACAGGGTCTGGAAACACCATATATTTT.

The chain has TRBV6-1 and TRBJ1-1; no reliable D call. CDR1 is MNHNS and CDR2 is SASEGT in the germline V gene. V was cut by 7 bases and J by 1 base, with 13 bases left in between. The CDR3 has 14 residues. This CDR3 is CASTEIAGNTEAFF. The CDR3 DNA reads as TGTGCCAGCACCGAAATTGCGGGGAACACTGAAGCTTTCTTT.

The rearrangement joins TRBV5-1 to TRBJ2-6; 7 positions agree with TRBD1. This CDR3 region has 19 residues. The germline V gene encodes CDR1 SGHRS and CDR2 YFSETQ. V gave up 3 bases and J gave up 0 bases; unmatched junction bases: 12. The CDR3 loop reads CASSSPNRGWGSGANVLTF. As DNA, the CDR3 is TGCGCCAGCAGCTCACCCAACAGGGGATGGGGCTCTGGGGCCAACGTCCTGACTTTC.

The chain carries TRBV5-1 and TRBJ1-2; unclear D gene. The CDR3 is 17 amino acids. Between the trimmed V and J ends, which lost 10 bases and 0 bases, there was a span of 25 bases. Germline assignment: CDR1 SGHRS and CDR2 YFSETQ. CDR3 sequence (DNA): TGCGCCCCCAAAAGGGAGAGGGAAGCCTCTCCTAACTATGGCTACACCTTC. Amino acid sequence: CAPKREREASPNYGYTF.

This clone was detected only a few times. The gene calls are TRBV7-6 and TRBJ1-5; the D gene is possibly TRBD1 (5 bases). The V gene lost 1 base and the J gene lost 6 bases, with 13 bases spanning the gap. The CDR3 totals 15 residues. Germline loops: CDR1 SGHVS, CDR2 FNYEAQ. In nucleotides, the CDR3 is TGTGCCAGCAGCTTAGACCCGGACATCAGTCAGCCCCAGCATTTT. This gives the protein CASSLDPDISQPQHF.

V gene TRBV9 combines with J gene TRBJ2-7; tentatively, D is TRBD2 (6 bases). V lost 4 bases and J 4 bases, leaving 21 bases between the germline ends. CDR3 length: 16 amino acids. Germline V lookup: CDR1 SGDLS, CDR2 YYNGEE. CDR3 sequence (DNA): TGTGCCAGCAGCAACAGAGGAGGGCGTCCAGGATACGAGCAGTACTTC. Translation gives CASSNRGGRPGYEQYF.